This T cell receptor beta chain was found in a study of siplizumab effects on memory and regulatory T cells. Libraries were prepared by immunoSEQ multiplex PCR; TCRdb keeps only in-frame clonotypes and omits some of them. Of approximately 92,000 clones listed, roughly 94% are singletons. Germline CDR1 reads SQVTM; CDR2 reads ANQGSEA. The CDR3 spans 12 residues. V was trimmed by 4 bases and J by 6 bases, leaving 12 bases between them. The sequenced sample was non-Treg CD4+ T cells sorted from blood. This TCR was sampled from a human donor in good health. V is TRBV29-1 and J is TRBJ1-2, with a tentative D call TRBD1 (5 bases). CDR3 loop: CSVVSQADGYTF. CDR3 in DNA: TGCAGCGTTGTATCACAGGCGGATGGCTACACCTTC.